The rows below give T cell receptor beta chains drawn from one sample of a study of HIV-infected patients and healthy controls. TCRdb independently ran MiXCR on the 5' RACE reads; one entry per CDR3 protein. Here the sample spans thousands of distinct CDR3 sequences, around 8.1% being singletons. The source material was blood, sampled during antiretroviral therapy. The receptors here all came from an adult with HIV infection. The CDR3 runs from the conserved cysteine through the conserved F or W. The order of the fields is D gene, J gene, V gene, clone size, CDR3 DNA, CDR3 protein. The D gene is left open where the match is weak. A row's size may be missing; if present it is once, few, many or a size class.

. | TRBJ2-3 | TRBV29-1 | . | TGCAGCGTACGACTAGAGGGAAACACAGATACGCAGTATTTT | CSVRLEGNTDTQYF
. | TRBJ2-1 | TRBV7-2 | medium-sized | TGTGCCAGCAGCTCTTCCCGGACTGTCAATGAGCAGTTCTTC | CASSSSRTVNEQFF
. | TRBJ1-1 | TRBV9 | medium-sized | TGTGCCAGCAGCGTCAAGGACCCGGGGGGTATTGGAAACACTGAAGCTTTCTTT | CASSVKDPGGIGNTEAFF
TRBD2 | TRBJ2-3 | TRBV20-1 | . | TGCAGTGCTGGGGGACTAGCGGGAGAGTATACGCAGTATTTT | CSAGGLAGEYTQYF
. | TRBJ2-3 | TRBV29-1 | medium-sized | TGCAGCGTTGAGACCCATTCGGCAGATACGCAGTATTTT | CSVETHSADTQYF
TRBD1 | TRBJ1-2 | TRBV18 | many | TGTGCCAGCTCCTGGCAACAGGGGGCCGGCTACACCTTC | CASSWQQGAGYTF
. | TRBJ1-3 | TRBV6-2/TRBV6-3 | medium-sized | TGTGCCAGCAGTTACTCGACCTACTCTGGAAACACCATATATTTT | CASSYSTYSGNTIYF
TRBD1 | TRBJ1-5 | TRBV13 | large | TGTGCCAGCAGCTCTCGACAGGGGGCTTATAGCAATCAGCCCCAGCATTTT | CASSSRQGAYSNQPQHF
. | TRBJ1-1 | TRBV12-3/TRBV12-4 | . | TGTGCCAGCAGCCGAGTCGCACTCAGGATTAAAGCTTTCTTT | CASSRVALRIKAFF
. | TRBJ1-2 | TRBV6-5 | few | TGTGCCAGCAGTGCTCAAATCTACTATGGCTACACCTTC | CASSAQIYYGYTF
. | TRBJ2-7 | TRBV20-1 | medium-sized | TGCAGTGCCCCCTTTATCAGGAACGAGCAGTACTTC | CSAPFIRNEQYF